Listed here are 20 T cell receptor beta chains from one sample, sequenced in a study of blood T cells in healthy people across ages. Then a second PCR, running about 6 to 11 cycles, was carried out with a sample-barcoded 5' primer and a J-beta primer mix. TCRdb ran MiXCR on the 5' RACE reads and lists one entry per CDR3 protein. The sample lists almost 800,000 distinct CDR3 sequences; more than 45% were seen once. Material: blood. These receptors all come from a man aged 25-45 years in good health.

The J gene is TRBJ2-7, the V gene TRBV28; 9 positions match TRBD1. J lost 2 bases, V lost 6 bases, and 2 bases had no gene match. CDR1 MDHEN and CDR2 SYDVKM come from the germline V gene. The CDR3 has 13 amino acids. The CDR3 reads CASRGQGAYEQYF. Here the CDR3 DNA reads TGTGCCAGCAGGGGACAGGGAGCCTACGAGCAGTACTTC.

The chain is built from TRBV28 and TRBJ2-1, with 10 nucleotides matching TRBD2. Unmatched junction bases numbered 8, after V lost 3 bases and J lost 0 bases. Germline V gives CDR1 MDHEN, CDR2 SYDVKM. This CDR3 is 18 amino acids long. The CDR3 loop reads CASSFLAGGDGSYNEQFF. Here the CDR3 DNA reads TGTGCCAGCAGTTTCTTAGCGGGAGGTGACGGCTCCTACAATGAGCAGTTCTTC.

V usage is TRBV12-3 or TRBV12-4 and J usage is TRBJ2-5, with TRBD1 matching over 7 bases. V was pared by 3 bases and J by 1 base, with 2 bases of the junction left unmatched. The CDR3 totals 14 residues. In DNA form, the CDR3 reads TGTGCCAGCAGTTTCCGGGACAGCCAAGAGACCCAGTACTTC. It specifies CASSFRDSQETQYF.

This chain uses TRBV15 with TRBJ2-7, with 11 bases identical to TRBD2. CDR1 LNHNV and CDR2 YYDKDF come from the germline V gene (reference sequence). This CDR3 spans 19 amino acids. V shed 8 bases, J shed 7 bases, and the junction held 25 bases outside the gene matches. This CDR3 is CATGDSGGAIISSYNEQYF. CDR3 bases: TGTGCCACCGGTGATAGCGGGGGGGCCATTATTAGCTCCTACAATGAGCAGTACTTC. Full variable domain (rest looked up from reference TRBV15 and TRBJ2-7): DAMVIQNPRYQVTQFGKPVTLSCSQTLNHNVMYWYQQKSSQAPKLLFHYYDKDFNNEADTPDNFQSRRPNTSFCFLDIRSPGLGDTAMYLCATGDSGGAIISSYNEQYFGPGTRLTVT.

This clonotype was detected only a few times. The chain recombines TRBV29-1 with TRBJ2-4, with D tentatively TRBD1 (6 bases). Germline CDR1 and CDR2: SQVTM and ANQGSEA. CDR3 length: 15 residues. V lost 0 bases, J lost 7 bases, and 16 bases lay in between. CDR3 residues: CSVEDLLGGTNIQYF. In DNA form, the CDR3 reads TGCAGCGTTGAAGATCTCCTTGGGGGCACTAACATTCAGTACTTC.

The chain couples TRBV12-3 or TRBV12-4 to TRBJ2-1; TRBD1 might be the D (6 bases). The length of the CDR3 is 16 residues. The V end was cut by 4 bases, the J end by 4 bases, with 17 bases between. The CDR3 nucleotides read TGTGCCAGCAGTTGGAGAAAACAGGGATTATACAATGAGCAGTTCTTC. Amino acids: CASSWRKQGLYNEQFF.

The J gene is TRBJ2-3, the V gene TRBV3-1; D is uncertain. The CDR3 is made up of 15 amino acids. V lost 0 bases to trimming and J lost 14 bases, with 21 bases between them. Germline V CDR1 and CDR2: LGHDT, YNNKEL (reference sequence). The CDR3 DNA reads TGTGCCAGCAGCCAAGATGCAGGTGATGGAGCCCCAAGGTATTTT. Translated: CASSQDAGDGAPRYF.

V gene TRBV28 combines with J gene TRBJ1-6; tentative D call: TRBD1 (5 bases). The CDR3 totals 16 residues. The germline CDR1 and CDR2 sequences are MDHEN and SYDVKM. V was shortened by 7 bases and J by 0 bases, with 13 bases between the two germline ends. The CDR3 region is CASIFAGASYNSPLHF. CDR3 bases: TGTGCCAGCATCTTCGCCGGGGCCTCCTATAATTCACCCCTCCACTTT.

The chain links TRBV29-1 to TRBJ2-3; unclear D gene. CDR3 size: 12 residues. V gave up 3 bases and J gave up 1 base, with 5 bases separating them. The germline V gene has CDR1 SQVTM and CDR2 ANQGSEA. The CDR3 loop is CSVDTGTDTQYF. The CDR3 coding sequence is TGCAGCGTTGACACGGGCACAGATACGCAGTATTTT.

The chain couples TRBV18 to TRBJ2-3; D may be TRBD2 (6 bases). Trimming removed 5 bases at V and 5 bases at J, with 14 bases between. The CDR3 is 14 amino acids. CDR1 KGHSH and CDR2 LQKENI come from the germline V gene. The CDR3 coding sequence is TGTGCCAGCTCAACGGGACGGGGGTTAGATACGCAGTATTTT. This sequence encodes CASSTGRGLDTQYF.

DNA for the CDR3: TGTGCCAGCAGCTTGGGGCAGGGGGAGTTGGAGACCCAGTACTTC. Amino acids: CASSLGQGELETQYF. The chain recombines TRBV5-8 with TRBJ2-7, with TRBD1 matching over 7 bases. The end of the DNA fits TRBJ2-5 better, so the J call may be wrong. The germline CDR1 and CDR2 sequences are SGHTS and YDEGEE. The CDR3 loop spans 15 amino acids.

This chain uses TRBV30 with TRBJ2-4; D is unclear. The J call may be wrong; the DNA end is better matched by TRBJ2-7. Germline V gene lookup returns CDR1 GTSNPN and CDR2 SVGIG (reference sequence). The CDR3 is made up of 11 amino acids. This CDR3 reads CAWSAAYEQYF. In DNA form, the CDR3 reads TGTGCCTGGAGTGCTGCATACGAGCAGTACTTC.

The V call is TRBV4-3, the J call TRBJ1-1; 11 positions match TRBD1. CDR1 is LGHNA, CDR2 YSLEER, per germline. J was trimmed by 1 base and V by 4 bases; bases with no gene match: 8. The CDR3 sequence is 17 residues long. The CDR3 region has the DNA TGCGCCAGCAGCCGCCGGGGGACAGGGGGGAAGAACACTGAAGCTTTCTTT. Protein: CASSRRGTGGKNTEAFF.

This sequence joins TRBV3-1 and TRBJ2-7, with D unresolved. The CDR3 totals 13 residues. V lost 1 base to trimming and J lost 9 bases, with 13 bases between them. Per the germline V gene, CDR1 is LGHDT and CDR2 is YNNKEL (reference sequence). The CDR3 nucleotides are TGTGCCAGCAGCCAAGGGCCTAGAACGGGGCAGTACTTC. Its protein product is CASSQGPRTGQYF.

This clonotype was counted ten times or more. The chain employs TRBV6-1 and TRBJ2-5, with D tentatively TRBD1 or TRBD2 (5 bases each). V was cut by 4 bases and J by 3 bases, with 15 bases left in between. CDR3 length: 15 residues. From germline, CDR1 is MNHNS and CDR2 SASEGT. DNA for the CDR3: TGTGCCAGCAGTGCGTTCGATGGGGGAAAAGAGACCCAGTACTTC. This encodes CASSAFDGGKETQYF.

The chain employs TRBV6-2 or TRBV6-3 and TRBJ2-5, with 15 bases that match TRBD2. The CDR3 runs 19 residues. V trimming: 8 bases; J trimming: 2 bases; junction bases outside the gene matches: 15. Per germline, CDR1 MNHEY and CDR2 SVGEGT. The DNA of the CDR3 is TGTGCCAGCGCGACCGGGACTAGCGGGAGGTTCGGGGAACAAGAGACCCAGTACTTC. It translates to CASATGTSGRFGEQETQYF.

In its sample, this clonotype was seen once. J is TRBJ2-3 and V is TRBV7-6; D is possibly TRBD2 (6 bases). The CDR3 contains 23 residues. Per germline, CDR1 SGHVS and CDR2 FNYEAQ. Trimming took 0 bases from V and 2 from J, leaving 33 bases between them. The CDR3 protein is CASSLALPTRQDYSRANTDTQYF. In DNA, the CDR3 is TGTGCCAGCAGCTTAGCGCTCCCGACCAGGCAGGACTACTCGAGGGCCAACACAGATACGCAGTATTTT.

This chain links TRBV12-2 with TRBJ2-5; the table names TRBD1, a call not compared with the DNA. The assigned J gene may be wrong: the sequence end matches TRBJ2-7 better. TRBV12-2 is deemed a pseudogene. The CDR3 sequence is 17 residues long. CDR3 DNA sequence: TGTGCAAGTCGCCGACCGACAGCCAGAAAGGGTGAGGACGAGCAGTACTTC. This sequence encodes CASRRPTARKGEDEQYF.

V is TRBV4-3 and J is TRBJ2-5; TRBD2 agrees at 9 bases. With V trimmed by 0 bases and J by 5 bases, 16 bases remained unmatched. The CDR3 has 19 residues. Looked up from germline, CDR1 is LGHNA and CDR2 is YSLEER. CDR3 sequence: CASSQDLLAGQSNGETQYF. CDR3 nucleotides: TGCGCCAGCAGCCAAGATCTGCTAGCGGGACAATCAAACGGGGAGACCCAGTACTTC.

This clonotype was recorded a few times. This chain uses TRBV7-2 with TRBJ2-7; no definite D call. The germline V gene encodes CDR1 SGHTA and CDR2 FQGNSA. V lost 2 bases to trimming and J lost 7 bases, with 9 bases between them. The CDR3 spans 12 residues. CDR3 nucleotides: TGTGCCAGCAGCTTAATAGGAGTAGAGCAGTACTTC. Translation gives CASSLIGVEQYF.